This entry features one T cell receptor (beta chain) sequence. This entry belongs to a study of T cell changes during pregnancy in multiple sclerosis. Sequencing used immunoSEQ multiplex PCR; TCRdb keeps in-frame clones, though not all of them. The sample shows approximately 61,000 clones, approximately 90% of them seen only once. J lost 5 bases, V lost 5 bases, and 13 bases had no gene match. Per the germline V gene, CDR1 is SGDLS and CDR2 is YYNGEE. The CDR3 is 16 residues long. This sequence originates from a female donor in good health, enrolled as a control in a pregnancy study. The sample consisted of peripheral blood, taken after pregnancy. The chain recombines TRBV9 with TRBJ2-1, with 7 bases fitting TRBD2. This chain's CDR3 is CASRAGASGYNNEQFF. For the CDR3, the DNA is TGTGCCAGCAGGGCCGGGGCTAGCGGATATAACAATGAGCAGTTCTTC.